The 20 T cell receptor beta chains given below trace back to one sample, sequenced in a study of cytomegalovirus exposure and HLA in healthy donors. Sequencing used immunoSEQ multiplex PCR; TCRdb keeps in-frame clones, though not all of them. The sample includes roughly 67,000 clones, about nine tenths of them seen just once. The sample consisted of PBMCs. The source is a man between 18 and 29 years old in good health and CMV-seronegative.

The gene calls are TRBV28 and TRBJ2-7; 7 bases align to TRBD1. This CDR3 has 15 amino acids. Germline V CDR1 and CDR2: MDHEN, SYDVKM. With 2 bases clipped from V and 6 bases from J, the junction kept 10 bases outside the gene matches. DNA for the CDR3: TGTGCCAGCAGTTTACACCAAACAGGGGCCGGCGAGCAGTACTTC. Its protein is CASSLHQTGAGEQYF.

The genes are TRBV11-2 and TRBJ1-1; D is unclear. Germline V gene data show CDR1 as SGHAT and CDR2 as FQNNGV. V lost 5 bases and J lost 0, with 7 bases in between. This CDR3 contains 13 residues. The CDR3 coding sequence is TGTGCCAGCAGCGCAACTATGAACACTGAAGCTTTCTTT. This encodes CASSATMNTEAFF.

The V gene is TRBV30, the J gene TRBJ1-2; 7 bases line up with TRBD1. V lost 5 bases to trimming and J lost 4 bases; unmatched junction nucleotides: 7. CDR3 length equals 13 residues. Germline V CDR1 and CDR2: GTSNPN, SVGIG (reference sequence). The CDR3 region is CAWGRDRPYGYTF. DNA of the CDR3: TGTGCCTGGGGGCGGGACAGACCCTATGGCTACACCTTC. The full variable domain, rest sourced from reference TRBV30 and TRBJ1-2, is SQTIHQWPATLVQPVGSPLSLECTVEGTSNPNLYWYRQAAGRGLQLLFYSVGIGQISSEVPQNLSASRPQDRQFILSSKKLLLSDSGFYLCAWGRDRPYGYTFGSGTRLTVV.

The chain is built from TRBV5-1 and TRBJ2-1; perhaps TRBD1 as D (5 bases). Germline V CDR1 and CDR2: SGHRS, YFSETQ. The CDR3 runs to 14 residues. V lost 2 bases and J 3 bases, leaving 9 bases between the germline ends. The CDR3 protein is CASSLQDNYNEQFF. The CDR3 bases are TGCGCCAGCAGCTTACAGGATAACTACAATGAGCAGTTCTTC.

The V and J genes are TRBV4-3 and TRBJ1-4; perhaps TRBD1 as D (6 bases). V lost 0 bases to trimming and J lost 8 bases, with 19 bases between them. The germline V gene has CDR1 LGHNA and CDR2 YSLEER. The CDR3 runs 17 residues. CDR3 coding DNA: TGCGCCAGCAGCCAAGATCGGTGGCGGGGGCTAGAGGAAAAACTGTTTTTT. This sequence encodes CASSQDRWRGLEEKLFF.

This chain uses TRBV6-6 with TRBJ2-7, with TRBD2 matching 13 bases. The germline gives CDR1 MNHNY, CDR2 SVGAGI (reference sequence). The CDR3 runs to 16 residues. The J segment lost 3 bases and the V segment lost 6 bases, leaving 8 bases of the junction unmatched. The DNA of the CDR3 is TGTGCCAGCAGGAGGACTAGCGGGGGAAAGAACTACGAGCAGTACTTC. It specifies CASRRTSGGKNYEQYF.

This rearrangement joins TRBV6-5 to TRBJ2-2; D gene unclear. The CDR3 length is 14 residues. Trimming took off 2 bases at V and 9 bases at J, with 13 bases between the two ends. Germline values: CDR1 MNHEY, CDR2 SVGAGI. The CDR3 nucleotides read TGTGCCAGCAGTTACAAGTCGGGTAGGCGGGAGCTGTTTTTT. Translated, it gives CASSYKSGRRELFF.

The CDR3 DNA reads TGTGCCAGCAGCTTAGGTTACTCGCAGTATTTT. It codes for CASSLGYSQYF. V gene TRBV11-2 combines with J gene TRBJ2-3; unclear D gene. The CDR3 runs to 11 residues. CDR1 and CDR2 from the germline V gene are SGHAT and FQNNGV. The V and J ends lost 1 base and 10 bases respectively, with 6 bases between them.

As to this clone: The same CDR3 can be traced to other DNA sequences in this sample. The chain couples TRBV29-1 to TRBJ2-7; D is perhaps TRBD1 (5 bases). The V gene's germline CDR1 is SQVTM and CDR2 ANQGSEA. V dropped 2 bases and J dropped 4 bases, with 15 bases sitting between them. There are 14 residues in the CDR3. The CDR3 region has the DNA TGCAGCGTTGAATTACGAGGCAGGGCTTACGAGCAGTACTTC. It is translated as CSVELRGRAYEQYF.

V is TRBV11-2 and J is TRBJ2-3; TRBD2 matches 7 bases. Per germline, CDR1 SGHAT and CDR2 FQNNGV. After removal of 5 bases from V and 2 bases from J, the junction contained 7 bases not matched to a gene. The CDR3 is made up of 15 amino acids. DNA for the CDR3: TGTGCCAGCAGCCGTTCCGGGGGGTACACAGATACGCAGTATTTT. Residues: CASSRSGGYTDTQYF.

In this sample, this clone turned up a few times. In DNA, the CDR3 is TGTGCCAGCAGCTTACAGACAGCAAGATATGGCTACACCTTC. Residues: CASSLQTARYGYTF. This rearrangement joins TRBV5-6 to TRBJ1-2; the D gene is possibly TRBD1 (5 bases). CDR1 SGHDT and CDR2 YYEEEE come from the germline V gene. V shed 2 bases and J shed 5 bases, with 13 bases lying between them. The CDR3 spans 14 residues.

V gene TRBV30 combines with J gene TRBJ1-1; a possible D gene is TRBD1 (5 bases). CDR1 and CDR2 from the germline V gene are GTSNPN and SVGIG (reference sequence). V shed 3 bases and J shed 1 base, with 18 bases lying between them. The CDR3 totals 16 residues. The CDR3 nucleotides are TGTGCCTGGAGATCCGGGGGACCTTACTGGAACACTGAAGCTTTCTTT. Encoded protein: CAWRSGGPYWNTEAFF.

The chain uses TRBV15 and TRBJ2-5; 10 bases map to TRBD1. CDR3 size: 15 residues. The germline gives CDR1 LNHNV, CDR2 YYDKDF (reference sequence). V gave up 0 bases and J gave up 4 bases; unmatched junction bases: 2. As DNA, the CDR3 is TGTGCCACCAGCAGAGATAGGACAGGGGGAGAGACCCAGTACTTC. Translating gives CATSRDRTGGETQYF.

The chain links TRBV13 to TRBJ1-2; D uncertain. The CDR3 consists of 13 residues. V lost 0 bases, J lost 8 bases, and 10 bases lay in between. Per the germline V gene, CDR1 is PRHDT and CDR2 is FYEKMQ (reference sequence). The CDR3 DNA is TGTGCCAGCAGCTTAGGGGCCCTCGGGGGCTACACCTTC. Protein: CASSLGALGGYTF.

This chain connects TRBV7-2 to TRBJ2-3; D is unresolved. With 5 bases removed from V and 5 bases from J, the gap between germline ends came to 11 bases. CDR1 SGHTA and CDR2 FQGNSA come from the germline V gene. CDR3 length: 13 residues. The CDR3 is CASSPRTGDTQYF. The CDR3 region has the DNA TGTGCCAGCAGCCCTCGCACGGGAGATACGCAGTATTTT. Together with reference TRBV7-2 and TRBJ2-3, the CDR3 gives the full variable domain: GAGVSQSPSNKVTEKGKDVELRCDPISGHTALYWYRQSLGQGLEFLIYFQGNSAPDKSGLPSDRFSAERTGGSVSTLTIQRTQQEDSAVYLCASSPRTGDTQYFGPGTRLTVL.

The chain links TRBV9 to TRBJ2-1; possibly TRBD2 for D (6 bases). CDR3 size: 15 residues. V dropped 3 bases and J dropped 6 bases, with 16 bases sitting between them. In germline, CDR1 is SGDLS, CDR2 YYNGEE. The CDR3 spells CASSAPGLGRNEQFF. The DNA for the CDR3 is TGTGCCAGCAGCGCACCGGGACTGGGCCGCAATGAGCAGTTCTTC.

The CDR3 DNA is TGCAGCGTTTACACTAGCGGATCCAATGAGCAGTTCTTC. Its protein is CSVYTSGSNEQFF. The chain combines TRBV29-1 with TRBJ2-1; 8 nucleotides agree with TRBD2. The V gene end was trimmed by 5 bases and the J gene end by 6 bases; junction bases not matched to a gene: 6. Germline V gene sequence: CDR1 SQVTM, CDR2 ANQGSEA. This CDR3 contains 13 residues.

The chain is built from TRBV7-2 and TRBJ1-2, with a possible D match to TRBD1 (5 bases). Germline lookup yields CDR1 SGHTA and CDR2 FQGNSA. Deletions cut 5 bases from V and 8 bases from J, with 12 bases between. This CDR3 has 12 amino acids. The CDR3 is CASSVQGYGYTF. In DNA form, the CDR3 reads TGTGCCAGCAGCGTGCAGGGATACGGCTACACCTTC.

V gene TRBV9 combines with J gene TRBJ2-3; 12 bases map to TRBD2. The CDR3 sequence is 16 residues long. The germline V gene has CDR1 SGDLS and CDR2 YYNGEE. The trim removed 2 bases at V and 8 bases at J, leaving 9 bases unmatched. In DNA, the CDR3 is TGTGCCAGCAGCGTCCCACGACTAGCGGGAGAGGGTACGCAGTATTTT. This sequence encodes CASSVPRLAGEGTQYF.

This clone showed up just a few times. In DNA, the CDR3 is TGTGCCAGCAGCCGCGGGGGGGAAGAGACCCAGTACTTC. Its protein product is CASSRGGEETQYF. The chain employs TRBV7-2 and TRBJ2-5, with 9 positions matching TRBD2. Germline CDR1 and CDR2: SGHTA and FQGNSA. This CDR3 contains 13 residues. V was clipped by 5 bases and J by 3 bases; unmatched bases: 1. The full variable domain, rest sourced from reference TRBV7-2 and TRBJ2-5, is GAGVSQSPSNKVTEKGKDVELRCDPISGHTALYWYRQSLGQGLEFLIYFQGNSAPDKSGLPSDRFSAERTGGSVSTLTIQRTQQEDSAVYLCASSRGGEETQYFGPGTRLLVL.